The present T cell receptor (beta chain) was sequenced within a study of blood T cell repertoires in COVID-19. CDR3 length equals 17 residues. V dropped 0 bases and J dropped 4; count of bases not matched to a gene: 9. The germline V gene encodes CDR1 LGHNA and CDR2 YNFKEQ. Assay: immunoSEQ multiplex PCR; the TCRdb copy retains only in-frame clones and omits some. The sample carries fewer than 400,000 clones, around 86% recorded once. The chain couples TRBV4-2 to TRBJ2-3; TRBD2 aligns across 8 bases. The origin of this receptor is a man in his 60s who had recovered from COVID-19. Sequencing was done on a sample of PBMCs or T cells enriched from blood (not recorded which). CDR3 sequence reads: CASSQDTTGRVADTQYF. For the CDR3, the DNA is TGTGCCAGCAGCCAAGACACAACCGGGAGGGTAGCAGATACGCAGTATTTT.